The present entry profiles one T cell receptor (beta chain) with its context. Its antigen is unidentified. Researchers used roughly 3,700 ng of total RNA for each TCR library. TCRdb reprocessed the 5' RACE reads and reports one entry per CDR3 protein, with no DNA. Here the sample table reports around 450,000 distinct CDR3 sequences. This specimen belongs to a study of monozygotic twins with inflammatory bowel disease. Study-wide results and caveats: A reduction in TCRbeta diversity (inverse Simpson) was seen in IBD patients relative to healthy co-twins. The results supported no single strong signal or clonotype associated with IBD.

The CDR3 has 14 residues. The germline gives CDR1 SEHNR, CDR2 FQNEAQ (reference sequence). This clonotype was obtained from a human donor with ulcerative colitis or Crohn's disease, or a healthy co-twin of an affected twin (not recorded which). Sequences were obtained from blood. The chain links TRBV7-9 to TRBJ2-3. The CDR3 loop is CASSRQAVVDTQYF.